Listed here are 23 T cell receptor beta chains from one sample, sequenced in a study of vaccination and CD4 T cells after COVID-19. These receptors' antigens are unknown. Sequenced with the Oncomine TCR Beta short-read assay was DNA taken from cultured CD4+ T cells. TCRdb reprocessed the PCR reads with MiXCR, giving one entry per CDR3 protein. The table shows about 19,000 distinct CDR3 sequences, with about 21% occurring only once. Treatment given: approximately nine-day PBMC culture with coronavirus spike peptide pools or control peptides (ViraFEST assay). Sequenced input: cultured CD4+ T cells from blood. These receptors were collected from a human donor with COVID-19.

The chain uses TRBV18 and TRBJ1-6, with a tentative D call TRBD1 (5 bases). This CDR3 has 15 residues. Germline loops: CDR1 KGHSH, CDR2 LQKENI. V lost 5 bases and J lost 8, with 16 bases in between. Here the CDR3 DNA reads TGTGCCAGCTCATACCGAGGGACGGGGGATTCACCCCTCCACTTT. Encoded protein: CASSYRGTGDSPLHF. Drawing the rest from reference TRBV18 and TRBJ1-6, the complete variable domain is NAGVMQNPRHLVRRRGQEARLRCSPMKGHSHVYWYRQLPEEGLKFMVYLQKENIIDESGMPKERFSAEFPKEGPSILRIQQVVRGDSAAYFCASSYRGTGDSPLHFGNGTRLTVT.

As for this clonotype: This may arise from a read error, as a much more abundant clone is one base away. The chain couples TRBV6-1 to TRBJ1-2; D is ambiguous. This CDR3 spans 12 amino acids. Germline assignment: CDR1 MNHNS and CDR2 SASEGT. CDR3 sequence reads: CASSLRYYGHTF. The CDR3 nucleotides read TGTGCCAGCAGCCTTAGATACTATGGCCACACCTTC.

The gene calls are TRBV7-2 and TRBJ1-1, with D hard to call. Trimming stripped 0 bases from V and 1 base from J, with 6 bases between. CDR3 length: 14 amino acids. CDR1 is SGHTA, CDR2 FQGNSA, per germline. The CDR3 is CASSLAWANTEAFF. The CDR3 nucleotides are TGTGCCAGCAGCTTAGCGTGGGCGAACACTGAAGCTTTCTTT.

This clonotype was seen a handful of times. This chain links TRBV28 with TRBJ1-6; no definite D call. This CDR3 has 14 residues. Trimming stripped 4 bases from V and 4 bases from J, with 8 bases between. CDR1 is MDHEN, CDR2 SYDVKM, per germline. The CDR3 region has the DNA TGTGCCAGCAGTTCACGACGGTATAATTCACCCCTCCACTTT. It yields the protein CASSSRRYNSPLHF.

This clonotype was counted between two and nine times. This sequence joins TRBV19 and TRBJ2-7, with TRBD1 matching over 8 bases. V lost 10 bases, J lost 2 bases, and 4 bases stayed unmatched. The germline gives CDR1 LNHDA, CDR2 SQIVND (reference sequence). The length of the CDR3 is 12 residues. CDR3: CATGTGAYEQYF. The CDR3 nucleotides are TGTGCCACCGGGACAGGCGCCTACGAGCAGTACTTC. Combining the CDR3 with reference TRBV19 and TRBJ2-7 gives the whole variable domain DGGITQSPKYLFRKEGQNVTLSCEQNLNHDAMYWYRQDPGQGLRLIYYSQIVNDFQKGDIAEGYSVSREKKESFPLTVTSAQKNPTAFYLCATGTGAYEQYFGPGTRLTVT.

The chain couples TRBV20-1 to TRBJ2-1, with D possibly matching TRBD1 (6 bases). Germline CDR1 reads DFQATT; CDR2 reads SNEGSKA (reference sequence). The length of the CDR3 is 15 residues. The germline V and J ends were trimmed by 0 bases and 0 bases, with 9 bases remaining between them. CDR3 sequence: CSARDSGASYNEQFF. CDR3 nucleotides: TGCAGTGCTAGAGATTCAGGGGCCTCCTACAATGAGCAGTTCTTC.

This chain joins TRBV11-2 and TRBJ1-1; no clear D gene. Per germline, CDR1 SGHAT and CDR2 FQNNGV. This CDR3 is 12 amino acids long. The V and J ends lost 3 bases and 2 bases respectively, with 4 bases between them. CDR3 residues: CASSFRNTEAFF. CDR3 nucleotides: TGTGCCAGCAGCTTCAGAAACACTGAAGCTTTCTTT.

This clonotype is categorized as medium-sized. The chain carries TRBV19 and TRBJ1-5; 7 positions agree with TRBD1. In germline, CDR1 is LNHDA, CDR2 SQIVND (reference sequence). V dropped 7 bases and J dropped 0; count of bases not matched to a gene: 6. The CDR3 is 15 residues long. The CDR3 loop reads CASTGGQTSNQPQHF. CDR3 in DNA: TGTGCCAGTACGGGGGGACAGACTAGCAATCAGCCCCAGCATTTT.

V usage is TRBV7-2 and J usage is TRBJ2-5; D is uncertain. Germline assignment: CDR1 SGHTA and CDR2 FQGNSA. Trimming shortened V by 5 bases and J by 7 bases, and 20 bases separated the two germline ends. This CDR3 contains 15 residues. The CDR3 DNA sequence: TGTGCCAGCAGCCCACTACAACCGACAATAGGGACCCAGTACTTC. Translated: CASSPLQPTIGTQYF.

This clonotype has just a few counts. This chain uses TRBV12-1 with TRBJ2-3; the table names TRBD2, a call not compared with the DNA. TRBV12-1 is labeled a pseudogene. This CDR3 has 17 residues. The CDR3 DNA is TGTGCCAGCAGCTTTTTCCTAGCGGGGGCAAGCACAGATACGCAGTATTTT. Its translation: CASSFFLAGASTDTQYF.

The chain carries TRBV28 and TRBJ2-5; a weak D match, TRBD1 (5 bases). This CDR3 region has 11 residues. The ends were cut back, 5 bases at V and 7 bases at J, with 8 bases in the middle. Per the germline V gene, CDR1 is MDHEN and CDR2 is SYDVKM. The CDR3 protein is CASSRDRTQYF. In DNA, the CDR3 is TGTGCCAGCAGTCGAGACAGGACCCAGTACTTC.

A few counts support this clonotype. The CDR3 protein is CASSLWTLNTGELFF. The DNA for the CDR3 is TGTGCCAGCAGCTTATGGACTTTGAACACCGGGGAGCTGTTTTTT. The V and J genes are TRBV11-2 and TRBJ2-2, with D perhaps TRBD2 (5 bases). The V end lost 2 bases, the J end lost 1 base, and 8 bases lay between the germline ends. The V gene's germline CDR1 is SGHAT and CDR2 FQNNGV. The CDR3 runs to 15 residues.

This clonotype showed up just a few times. The genes are TRBV12-3 or TRBV12-4 and TRBJ2-5, with D perhaps matching TRBD1 (6 bases). V was cut by 6 bases and J by 1 base, with 15 bases left in between. The CDR3 is 15 amino acids. The CDR3 is CASRSAQGPQETQYF. In nucleotides, the CDR3 is TGTGCCAGCAGGTCCGCACAGGGCCCCCAAGAGACCCAGTACTTC.

This clonotype counts as medium-sized (0.01 to 0.1%). CDR3 loop: CSAGRRGLTEAFF. The CDR3 bases are TGCAGTGCTGGACGTCGGGGGCTTACTGAAGCTTTCTTT. This chain connects TRBV20-1 to TRBJ1-1, with a weak D call TRBD1 (6 bases). V was shortened by 5 bases and J by 5 bases, with 15 bases between the two germline ends. CDR3 size: 13 residues. CDR1 DFQATT and CDR2 SNEGSKA come from the germline V gene (reference sequence).

This clonotype was observed a few times. Here the CDR3 reads CASSFGGEVYGYTF. Here the CDR3 DNA reads TGTGCCAGCAGCTTTGGTGGGGAAGTCTATGGCTACACCTTC. V is TRBV5-4 and J is TRBJ1-2; D is unresolved. The CDR3 totals 14 residues. V was clipped by 2 bases and J by 4 bases, with 12 bases between them. The germline gives CDR1 SGHNT, CDR2 YYREEE (reference sequence).

V is TRBV4-3 and J is TRBJ2-3, with 15 bases aligning to TRBD2. With 4 bases clipped from V and 5 bases from J, the junction kept 1 base outside the gene matches. Germline V lookup: CDR1 LGHNA, CDR2 YSLEER. This CDR3 has 15 residues. The CDR3 sequence is CASSRGLAGGDTQYF. The CDR3, as DNA: TGCGCCAGCAGCCGGGGACTAGCGGGGGGAGATACGCAGTATTTT.

The table lists this clonotype with a few counts. V gene TRBV29-1 combines with J gene TRBJ1-2, with D perhaps matching TRBD1 (5 bases). Per the germline V gene, CDR1 is SQVTM and CDR2 is ANQGSEA. CDR3 length equals 12 residues. V lost 4 bases, J lost 7 bases, and 13 bases lay in between. CDR3 loop: CSVGTIGVGYTF. CDR3 DNA: TGCAGCGTTGGAACTATAGGGGTTGGCTACACCTTC.

This chain links TRBV10-3 with TRBJ2-5; the D call may be TRBD1 or TRBD2 (6 bases each). Trimming shortened V by 8 bases and J by 6 bases, and 19 bases separated the two germline ends. The CDR3 totals 14 residues. Germline V gene sequence: CDR1 ENHRY, CDR2 SYGVKD. In DNA, the CDR3 is TGTGCCATCTCCGCGGAGGGGGGCGCGAAGACCCAGTACTTC. It encodes CAISAEGGAKTQYF.

The chain joins TRBV12-3 or TRBV12-4 to TRBJ1-1; D is uncertain. This CDR3 spans 13 amino acids. V was clipped by 7 bases and J by 5 bases, with 14 bases between them. CDR3 sequence reads: CASNPRRWTEAFF. The CDR3 DNA reads TGTGCCAGCAACCCCCGAAGGTGGACTGAAGCTTTCTTT.

The rearrangement uses TRBV9 and TRBJ1-2; D unclear. The CDR3 runs to 14 residues. The germline V gene has CDR1 SGDLS and CDR2 YYNGEE. The V gene lost 0 bases and the J gene lost 0 bases, with 6 bases spanning the gap. CDR3 DNA sequence: TGTGCCAGCAGCGTAGGGGGAGCTAACTATGGCTACACCTTC. Translated, it gives CASSVGGANYGYTF.

This clonotype was seen a handful of times. This chain's CDR3 is CASSPTGTPGGSPLHF. The CDR3 DNA reads TGTGCCAGCAGCCCAACCGGGACCCCCGGGGGTTCACCCCTCCACTTT. This rearrangement joins TRBV9 to TRBJ1-6, with D perhaps TRBD1 (5 bases). V was shortened by 4 bases and J by 9 bases, with 20 bases between the two germline ends. In germline, CDR1 is SGDLS, CDR2 YYNGEE. The CDR3 is 16 amino acids.

This clonotype was counted a few times. The chain employs TRBV27 and TRBJ2-3, with 11 bases identical to TRBD1. Looked up from germline, CDR1 is MNHEY and CDR2 is SMNVEV (reference sequence). The CDR3 is made up of 16 amino acids. V trimming: 6 bases; J trimming: 4 bases; junction bases outside the gene matches: 9. DNA of the CDR3: TGTGCCAGCAGCCCCGAACGGGACAGGGGGGCAGATACGCAGTATTTT. Encoded protein: CASSPERDRGADTQYF.

This clonotype was counted a few times. The gene calls are TRBV19 and TRBJ1-2; maybe TRBD1 (6 bases). This CDR3 has 13 amino acids. Trimming cost V 5 bases and J 2 bases, with 9 bases left between them. CDR1 is LNHDA and CDR2 is SQIVND in the germline V gene (reference sequence). CDR3 DNA sequence: TGTGCCAGTAGTTTCCAGGGGAACTATGGCTACACCTTC. Amino acids: CASSFQGNYGYTF.